This T cell receptor (beta chain) emerged from a study of cytomegalovirus exposure and HLA in healthy donors. As for the study in general: An earlier analysis found 95 million to 140 million unique TCR beta sequences from approximately 170 million T cells. General study findings and limits: An analysis that came later showed most CMV-associated TCR beta chains appearing HLA-restricted.

The V end lost 2 bases, the J end lost 5 bases, and 10 bases lay between the germline ends. This CDR3 contains 14 residues. Germline lookup yields CDR1 MNHEY and CDR2 SVGAGI. On this clone: Its antigen is still unknown.

Amplification used 60 Vbeta primers and 13 Jbeta primers. In the authors' methods: About 11 million of some 80 million unique TCR beta chains were shared, per a later count. The assay was immunoSEQ multiplex PCR, and TCRdb's table has in-frame clones only and misses some. That table furnishes V, J and clone size, whereas the DNA furnished D and trimming. Of 180,000 or so clones detected, around four fifths appear once; the ten largest clones hold less than 1.5%. This TCR was sampled from a man between 18 and 35 years old in good health and CMV-seronegative. Specimen: PBMCs. The rearrangement joins TRBV6-5 to TRBJ1-3; the D is unclear. CDR3 in amino acids: CASSYAGSRNTIYF. The CDR3, as DNA: TGTGCCAGCAGTTACGCGGGTTCCAGAAACACCATATATTTT.